Sequencing of this TCR beta chain was carried out in a study of CXCR3-negative and CXCR3-positive naive CD8 T cells. Study results and limitations: Memory CD8+ T cell repertoires were far less diverse than both naive subsets. TRB CDR3s were more hydrophobic in CXCR3-positive than in CXCR3-negative naive cells.

Researchers prepared the TRB cDNA libraries using 5' RACE with UMI labels. TCRdb reprocessed the 5' RACE reads, with one entry per CDR3 protein and no DNA. Here the sample table reports around 88,000 distinct CDR3 sequences. Germline V gene lookup returns CDR1 SGHVS and CDR2 FQNEAQ. CDR3 length equals 14 residues. As for this clonotype: Its specificity is unknown.

Sequencing input: naive CXCR3+ CD8+ T cells from blood. Subset specified: CD45RO-CCR7+CD27+CD95- naive CD8+ T cells expressing CXCR3 (TNR3+). The chain couples TRBV7-8 to TRBJ1-1. This TCR came from a human donor in good health. Some clones in this sample may be carry-over from other donors' samples. Here the CDR3 reads CASSFWAENTEAFF.